This T cell receptor beta chain was profiled in a study of blood T cell repertoires in COVID-19. On the study more broadly: The origin of the acute and convalescent COVID-19 samples was the United States, Italy and Spain.

Data came from immunoSEQ multiplex PCR; TCRdb stores just in-frame clones and leaves some out. Of approximately 93,000 clones listed, about 90% are singletons. The receptor comes from a man aged 45-65 years with COVID-19, enrolled during active disease. What was sequenced was peripheral blood.

For the CDR3, the DNA is TGCGCCAGCAGCCCAGGACTAGTCTTCTCCTACGAGCAGTACTTC. Translating gives CASSPGLVFSYEQYF. This sequence joins TRBV5-1 and TRBJ2-7; 7 bases fit TRBD2. With 4 bases clipped from V and 0 bases from J, the junction kept 7 bases outside the gene matches. The CDR3 length is 15 residues. Germline V gives CDR1 SGHRS, CDR2 YFSETQ.